The present T cell receptor (beta chain) was sequenced within a study of spatial heterogeneity in lung cancer. On the study more broadly: Donation came from around 72 patients with untreated early-stage non-small cell lung cancer. Study-wide points: Whereas they appeared in blood less at follow-up, ubiquitous expanded tumor TCRs appeared there more at resection.

Time point noted: blood at routine non-recurrence follow-up after resection. Sequencing of whole RNA from tumor, nontumor lung or frozen PBMC involved no sorting. Each CDR3 protein is one row after TCRdb ran MiXCR on the 5' RACE reads. The sample includes fewer than 45,000 distinct CDR3 sequences, over 9.5% of them seen just once. The germline V gene has CDR1 SGHDT and CDR2 YYEEEE. The CDR3 loop spans 13 amino acids. V was pared by 1 base and J by 7 bases, with 8 bases between. With respect to this clonotype: As yet, its antigen is unknown.

The V and J genes are TRBV5-6 and TRBJ2-2, with no clear D. The clonotype originates from a female donor with early-stage non-small cell lung cancer. This specimen was PBMCs, taken at follow-up. In DNA, the CDR3 is TGTGCCAGCAGCTTGCTACGAGGCGGGGAGCTGTTTTTT. Translation gives CASSLLRGGELFF.